A single sample gave rise to the 31 T cell receptor beta chains below, sequenced in a study of blood T cell repertoires in COVID-19. The assay was immunoSEQ multiplex PCR, and TCRdb's table has in-frame clones only and misses some. The sample has 110,000 to 150,000 clones; about 76% are singletons. What was sequenced was peripheral blood. The receptors here all came from an older woman with COVID-19, enrolled during active disease.

The chain is built from TRBV5-6 and TRBJ2-4, with 8 bases lining up with TRBD1. The trim removed 4 bases at V and 3 bases at J, leaving 6 bases unmatched. Germline CDR1 is SGHDT and CDR2 is YYEEEE. This CDR3 is built from 15 residues. CDR3 amino acids: CASSSIQGDKNIQYF. In DNA form, the CDR3 reads TGTGCCAGCAGCAGCATACAGGGGGACAAAAACATTCAGTACTTC.

The chain employs TRBV14 and TRBJ2-4; 15 nucleotides line up with TRBD2. The germline CDR1 and CDR2 sequences are SGHDN and FVKESK. This CDR3 contains 18 residues. The V and J ends lost 4 bases and 7 bases, in that order; junction bases with no gene match: 11. DNA of the CDR3: TGTGCCAGCAGCCTCACCTGGACTAGCGGGGGGGCCAGTAACATTCAGTACTTC. Residues: CASSLTWTSGGASNIQYF.

The chain uses TRBV7-2 and TRBJ1-6, with 7 bases lining up with TRBD1. The junction had 3 bases not matched to a gene; V was cut back by 5 bases and J by 5 bases. Germline CDR1 and CDR2: SGHTA and FQGNSA. The CDR3 consists of 14 residues. CDR3 sequence reads: CASSPTGNNSPLHF. The CDR3 DNA reads TGTGCCAGCAGCCCGACAGGGAATAATTCACCCCTCCACTTT. Drawing the rest from reference TRBV7-2 and TRBJ1-6, the complete variable domain is GAGVSQSPSNKVTEKGKDVELRCDPISGHTALYWYRQSLGQGLEFLIYFQGNSAPDKSGLPSDRFSAERTGGSVSTLTIQRTQQEDSAVYLCASSPTGNNSPLHFGNGTRLTVT.

V is TRBV24-1 and J is TRBJ2-5; the match to TRBD2 covers 16 bases. This CDR3 comprises 17 residues. After removal of 5 bases from V and 5 bases from J, the junction contained 7 bases not matched to a gene. CDR1 and CDR2 from the germline V gene are KGHDR and SFDVKD. The CDR3 reads CATSAGTSGGAGETQYF. CDR3 DNA: TGTGCCACCAGTGCCGGGACTAGCGGGGGGGCCGGGGAGACCCAGTACTTC.

The J gene is TRBJ2-1, the V gene TRBV5-4; D not resolved. In germline, CDR1 is SGHNT, CDR2 YYREEE (reference sequence). V was cut by 3 bases and J by 3 bases, with 7 bases left in between. This CDR3 contains 13 residues. As DNA, the CDR3 is TGTGCCAGCAGCTCCCAGGACTACAATGAGCAGTTCTTC. Protein: CASSSQDYNEQFF.

The chain has TRBV6-5 and TRBJ1-1, with a tentative D call TRBD1 (6 bases). Germline V gene lookup returns CDR1 MNHEY and CDR2 SVGAGI. Trimming stripped 5 bases from V and 4 bases from J, with 11 bases between. The CDR3 is 13 residues long. The CDR3 DNA sequence: TGTGCCAGCAGTAACCCAGGGGCCACTGAAGCTTTCTTT. Translation: CASSNPGATEAFF.

The rearrangement joins TRBV25-1 to TRBJ2-3; 8 bases map to TRBD1. The length of the CDR3 is 14 residues. J was trimmed by 3 bases and V by 5 bases; bases with no gene match: 4. From germline, CDR1 is MGHDK and CDR2 SYGVNS. The CDR3 reads CASSLDRGTDTQYF. In DNA, the CDR3 is TGTGCCAGCAGTCTTGACAGGGGTACAGATACGCAGTATTTT. The full variable domain, with the rest looked up from reference TRBV25-1 and TRBJ2-3, is EADIYQTPRYLVIGTGKKITLECSQTMGHDKMYWYQQDPGMELHLIHYSYGVNSTEKGDLSSESTVSRIRTEHFPLTLESARPSHTSQYLCASSLDRGTDTQYFGPGTRLTVL.

This clone was picked up a small number of times. The V gene is TRBV30, the J gene TRBJ1-2; D is unclear. Deletions cut 2 bases from V and 3 bases from J, with 10 bases between. From germline, CDR1 is GTSNPN and CDR2 SVGIG (reference sequence). This CDR3 region has 13 residues. The CDR3 nucleotides read TGTGCCTGGAGTTCTGTATACTACTATGGCTACACCTTC. Protein sequence: CAWSSVYYYGYTF. Combining the CDR3 with reference TRBV30 and TRBJ1-2 gives the whole variable domain SQTIHQWPATLVQPVGSPLSLECTVEGTSNPNLYWYRQAAGRGLQLLFYSVGIGQISSEVPQNLSASRPQDRQFILSSKKLLLSDSGFYLCAWSSVYYYGYTFGSGTRLTVV.

V and J are TRBV6-1 and TRBJ1-1, with D possibly TRBD1 on 5 matching bases. Germline loops: CDR1 MNHNS, CDR2 SASEGT. The CDR3 is made up of 15 amino acids. V was clipped by 6 bases and J by 5 bases, with 19 bases between them. The CDR3 region has the DNA TGTGCCAGCAGACGAGGGCAGAGTGGGGGGACTGAAGCTTTCTTT. Translating it yields CASRRGQSGGTEAFF.

V and J are TRBV19 and TRBJ1-2; perhaps TRBD1 as D (6 bases). V was cut by 3 bases and J by 4 bases, with 12 bases left in between. Germline lookup yields CDR1 LNHDA and CDR2 SQIVND (reference sequence). The CDR3 totals 14 residues. This CDR3 reads CASSIGAGAYGYTF. The DNA for the CDR3 is TGTGCCAGTAGTATCGGGGCGGGGGCCTATGGCTACACCTTC.

This sequence joins TRBV6-5 and TRBJ1-6; 9 nucleotides align to TRBD1. The CDR3 sequence is 13 residues long. J was trimmed by 6 bases and V by 9 bases; bases with no gene match: 3. The germline gives CDR1 MNHEY, CDR2 SVGAGI. CDR3 loop: CASEGQGNSPLHF. The CDR3 nucleotides are TGTGCCAGTGAGGGACAGGGTAATTCACCCCTCCACTTT.

This chain links TRBV5-4 with TRBJ1-5, with TRBD1 identical over 10 bases. CDR1 and CDR2 (germline): SGHNT, YYREEE (reference sequence). V lost 4 bases and J lost 5; bases outside the gene matches: 6. This CDR3 is 15 amino acids long. DNA of the CDR3: TGTGCCAGCAGCCCGGACAGGGGGATCGATCAGCCCCAGCATTTT. Amino acids: CASSPDRGIDQPQHF.

The chain has TRBV5-1 and TRBJ1-2; TRBD1 matches 9 bases. V shed 0 bases and J 6 bases; nucleotides not matched to a gene: 15. This CDR3 spans 18 amino acids. Germline V lookup: CDR1 SGHRS, CDR2 YFSETQ. The CDR3 spells CASSLGGGPQGAEDGYTF. The DNA of the CDR3 is TGCGCCAGCAGCTTGGGAGGGGGCCCACAGGGGGCGGAAGATGGCTACACCTTC.

The CDR3 bases are TGTGCCAGCAGCCGAGGACAGGGTTGGACCGGGGAGCTGTTTTTT. It translates to CASSRGQGWTGELFF. The chain links TRBV14 to TRBJ2-2; 8 bases fit TRBD1. The V gene's germline CDR1 is SGHDN and CDR2 FVKESK. The junction had 6 bases not matched to a gene; V was cut back by 4 bases and J by 5 bases. The CDR3 contains 15 residues.

This chain uses TRBV15 with TRBJ2-5, with 8 bases lining up with TRBD1. The germline gives CDR1 LNHNV, CDR2 YYDKDF (reference sequence). CDR3 length: 14 amino acids. Trimming cost V 3 bases and J 5 bases; bases outside gene matches: 5. The CDR3 here is CATSSTGGMETQYF. The CDR3 DNA is TGTGCCACCAGCAGCACAGGGGGGATGGAGACCCAGTACTTC.

This rearrangement joins TRBV2 to TRBJ2-2; D is unresolved. Trimming left V 5 bases short and J 1 base short, with 11 bases between. Germline-derived CDR1 and CDR2 are SNHLY and FYNNEI. There are 15 residues in the CDR3. The CDR3 protein is CASSPESVNTGELFF. CDR3 DNA: TGTGCCAGCAGTCCCGAGAGCGTGAACACCGGGGAGCTGTTTTTT.

This clone was seen just once. V is TRBV6-5 and J is TRBJ2-3; 12 bases map to TRBD2. V gave up 6 bases and J gave up 3 bases; unmatched junction bases: 4. This CDR3 is built from 15 residues. Germline CDR1 MNHEY, CDR2 SVGAGI. The DNA for the CDR3 is TGTGCCAGCAGGGTAGGACTAGCGGGAACAGATACGCAGTATTTT. As protein: CASRVGLAGTDTQYF.

The chain carries TRBV5-6 and TRBJ1-2, with TRBD1 as a possible D gene (5 bases). Deletions cut 3 bases from V and 5 bases from J, with 17 bases between. Germline V gene sequence: CDR1 SGHDT, CDR2 YYEEEE. This CDR3 is 15 amino acids long. The CDR3 DNA reads as TGTGCCAGCAGCTCCGGGGGTGTGGGGGTTTATGGCTACACCTTC. This gives the protein CASSSGGVGVYGYTF. Looking up the rest from reference TRBV5-6 and TRBJ1-2 gives the full variable domain: DAGVTQSPTHLIKTRGQQVTLRCSPKSGHDTVSWYQQALGQGPQFIFQYYEEEERQRGNFPDRFSGHQFPNYSSELNVNALLLGDSALYLCASSSGGVGVYGYTFGSGTRLTVV.

V gene TRBV14 combines with J gene TRBJ2-1, with D maybe TRBD1 (6 bases). The CDR3 spans 15 residues. CDR1 and CDR2 from the germline V gene are SGHDN and FVKESK. Trimming shortened V by 1 base and J by 0 bases, and 7 bases separated the two germline ends. CDR3 in amino acids: CASSQARGSYNEQFF. As DNA, the CDR3 is TGTGCCAGCAGCCAAGCCAGGGGCTCCTACAATGAGCAGTTCTTC. The whole variable domain, remainder taken from reference TRBV14 and TRBJ2-1, is EAGVTQFPSHSVIEKGQTVTLRCDPISGHDNLYWYRRVMGKEIKFLLHFVKESKQDESGMPNNRFLAERTGGTYSTLKVQPAELEDSGVYFCASSQARGSYNEQFFGPGTRLTVL.

The chain recombines TRBV6-6 with TRBJ2-5, with 8 bases matching TRBD1. Trimming took 7 bases from V and 2 from J; bases not matched to a gene: 12. This CDR3 contains 16 residues. Germline V gives CDR1 MNHNY, CDR2 SVGAGI (reference sequence). The CDR3 is CASTQGTGPLQETQYF. As DNA, the CDR3 is TGTGCCAGCACTCAGGGGACAGGCCCGCTACAAGAGACCCAGTACTTC.

This chain joins TRBV9 and TRBJ1-1, with D perhaps matching TRBD1 (6 bases). The CDR3 is made up of 16 amino acids. Per the germline V gene, CDR1 is SGDLS and CDR2 is YYNGEE. The ends were cut back, 3 bases at V and 5 bases at J, with 20 bases in the middle. The CDR3 spells CASSAPLSRGSTEAFF. CDR3 DNA: TGTGCCAGCAGCGCGCCTCTCTCTAGGGGGAGTACTGAAGCTTTCTTT.

The V call is TRBV6-5, the J call TRBJ2-1, with D possibly TRBD1 on 5 matching bases. The length of the CDR3 is 15 residues. Germline CDR1 is MNHEY and CDR2 is SVGAGI. V gave up 4 bases and J gave up 0 bases, with 10 bases separating them. CDR3 amino acids: CASSLRRDSYNEQFF. The DNA for the CDR3 is TGTGCCAGCAGTTTACGCAGGGACTCCTACAATGAGCAGTTCTTC.

The chain links TRBV19 to TRBJ1-5, with 12 bases aligning to TRBD1. The junction had 9 bases not matched to a gene; V was cut back by 10 bases and J by 11 bases. This CDR3 region has 13 residues. Germline values: CDR1 LNHDA, CDR2 SQIVND (reference sequence). CDR3 loop: CATRDRGQGAQHF. DNA for the CDR3: TGTGCCACCCGGGACAGGGGGCAAGGAGCCCAGCATTTT.

The genes are TRBV15 and TRBJ2-1; 7 nucleotides line up with TRBD1. CDR1 is LNHNV and CDR2 is YYDKDF in the germline V gene (reference sequence). V gave up 3 bases and J gave up 2 bases; unmatched junction bases: 4. The CDR3 length is 15 residues. As DNA, the CDR3 is TGTGCCACCAGCAGTCCAGGGGGTCCCTACAATGAGCAGTTCTTC. It yields the protein CATSSPGGPYNEQFF. Full variable domain (missing parts from reference TRBV15 and TRBJ2-1): DAMVIQNPRYQVTQFGKPVTLSCSQTLNHNVMYWYQQKSSQAPKLLFHYYDKDFNNEADTPDNFQSRRPNTSFCFLDIRSPGLGDTAMYLCATSSPGGPYNEQFFGPGTRLTVL.

The sample holds a few counts of this clone. The DNA of the CDR3 is TGTGCCAGTAGTAATCCTTCCGGGGACAGCCTTAGCAATCAGCCCCAGCATTTT. Its translation is CASSNPSGDSLSNQPQHF. J is TRBJ1-5 and V is TRBV19, with 7 bases that match TRBD1. Trimming took 4 bases from V and 0 from J; bases not matched to a gene: 12. The CDR3 consists of 18 residues. Germline lookup yields CDR1 LNHDA and CDR2 SQIVND (reference sequence).

This clone was observed a handful of times. The chain is built from TRBV2 and TRBJ2-2; TRBD1 aligns across 9 bases. Germline V gene lookup returns CDR1 SNHLY and CDR2 FYNNEI. This CDR3 spans 17 amino acids. V shed 2 bases, J shed 6 bases, and the junction held 10 bases outside the gene matches. The CDR3 DNA is TGTGCCAGCAGTGAACTAGGGACAGGGCGCGGCCCCGGGGAGCTGTTTTTT. The encoded protein is CASSELGTGRGPGELFF. Supplemented by reference TRBV2 and TRBJ2-2, the full variable domain reads EPEVTQTPSHQVTQMGQEVILRCVPISNHLYFYWYRQILGQKVEFLVSFYNNEISEKSEIFDDQFSVERPDGSNFTLKIRSTKLEDSAMYFCASSELGTGRGPGELFFGEGSRLTVL.

The chain couples TRBV12-3 or TRBV12-4 to TRBJ1-5; D perhaps matches TRBD1 (5 bases). Trimming removed 9 bases from V and 3 bases from J, with 9 bases in between. The CDR3 runs to 12 residues. CDR3 loop: CASGGTNQPQHF. DNA of the CDR3: TGTGCCAGTGGCGGGACCAATCAGCCCCAGCATTTT.

This rearrangement joins TRBV14 to TRBJ1-1; D is unclear. CDR3 size: 13 residues. Trimming shortened V by 4 bases and J by 0 bases, and 6 bases separated the two germline ends. The V gene's germline CDR1 is SGHDN and CDR2 FVKESK. This chain's CDR3 is CASSPSLNTEAFF. CDR3 sequence (DNA): TGTGCCAGCAGCCCGAGTTTGAACACTGAAGCTTTCTTT. Full variable domain (remainder filled in from reference TRBV14 and TRBJ1-1): EAGVTQFPSHSVIEKGQTVTLRCDPISGHDNLYWYRRVMGKEIKFLLHFVKESKQDESGMPNNRFLAERTGGTYSTLKVQPAELEDSGVYFCASSPSLNTEAFFGQGTRLTVV.

V is TRBV5-4 and J is TRBJ1-1; 7 bases align to TRBD1. Germline CDR1 and CDR2: SGHNT and YYREEE (reference sequence). The trim removed 2 bases at V and 5 bases at J, leaving 3 bases unmatched. This CDR3 is built from 13 residues. CDR3 sequence (DNA): TGTGCCAGCAGCTTCTCCAGGGGGACTGAAGCTTTCTTT. Protein product: CASSFSRGTEAFF.

This chain links TRBV9 with TRBJ2-7; D perhaps matches TRBD2 (7 bases). V was shortened by 6 bases and J by 2 bases, with 18 bases between the two germline ends. The CDR3 has 15 amino acids. Germline values: CDR1 SGDLS, CDR2 YYNGEE. The CDR3 nucleotides are TGTGCCAGCACCCCCGGGGAGGGGGAGGCCTACGAGCAGTACTTC. Amino acids: CASTPGEGEAYEQYF.

The chain joins TRBV28 to TRBJ1-5; the D is unclear. From germline, CDR1 is MDHEN and CDR2 SYDVKM. The CDR3 covers 19 residues. The V end was cut by 4 bases, the J end by 0 bases, with 22 bases between. The CDR3 loop reads CASSSRWSGTLPSNQPQHF. The CDR3 nucleotides read TGTGCCAGCAGTTCAAGGTGGTCGGGTACACTCCCTAGCAATCAGCCCCAGCATTTT. The variable domain in full, completed from reference TRBV28 and TRBJ1-5, reads DVKVTQSSRYLVKRTGEKVFLECVQDMDHENMFWYRQDPGLGLRLIYFSYDVKMKEKGDIPEGYSVSREKKERFSLILESASTNQTSMYLCASSSRWSGTLPSNQPQHFGDGTRLSIL.